The sequence of this T cell receptor (beta chain) was determined in a study of OX40 agonist ivuxolimab in advanced cancers. Study at large: Intravenous ivuxolimab was administered to patients every 2 weeks at 0.01 to 10 mg/kg.

The CDR3 is 18 residues long. The V gene's germline CDR1 is SGHTA and CDR2 FQGNSA. V lost 2 bases and J 0 bases, leaving 14 bases between the germline ends. Some clones are missing from TCRdb's copy, which holds only in-frame ones; the method was immunoSEQ multiplex PCR. The data show tens of thousands of clones, 86% seen once. The clonotype originates from an adult with an advanced solid tumor such as melanoma, head and neck, liver or kidney cancer. This rearrangement joins TRBV7-2 to TRBJ2-6; D call uncertain. The material was CD4+ or CD8+ T cells sorted from blood, obtained in a trial of the OX40 agonist ivuxolimab. CDR3 sequence reads: CASSLMRHTISGANVLTF. In DNA, the CDR3 is TGTGCCAGCAGCTTAATGCGACATACAATCTCTGGGGCCAACGTCCTGACTTTC.